The 13 T cell receptor beta chains reported below all come from one sample, sequenced in a study of blood T cell repertoires in COVID-19. Clones were sequenced by immunoSEQ multiplex PCR, and TCRdb holds only the in-frame ones, with some missing. This table has approximately 150,000 clones, over 70% appearing once. The sequencing sample was made of peripheral blood. Receptors were obtained from an elderly man with acute or convalescent COVID-19.

This chain uses TRBV3-1 (or the pseudogene TRBV3-2) with TRBJ2-1, with D possibly TRBD2 on 6 matching bases. The V end lost 6 bases, the J end lost 7 bases, and 10 bases lay between the germline ends. From germline, CDR1 is LGHDT and CDR2 YNNKEL (reference sequence). The CDR3 covers 12 residues. DNA of the CDR3: TGTGCCAGCAGTTTCAGCGGGAATGAGCAGTTCTTC. Its protein product is CASSFSGNEQFF.

The chain uses TRBV7-2 and TRBJ2-7; unclear D gene. This CDR3 has 12 amino acids. V was clipped by 5 bases and J by 6 bases, with 11 bases between them. Germline CDR1 reads SGHTA; CDR2 reads FQGNSA. CDR3 loop: CASSQISREQYF. DNA for the CDR3: TGTGCCAGCAGCCAAATTAGCCGCGAGCAGTACTTC.

The gene calls are TRBV6-5 and TRBJ1-2; TRBD1 might be the D (5 bases). CDR1 is MNHEY, CDR2 SVGAGI, per germline. V gave up 6 bases and J gave up 1 base, with 15 bases separating them. The CDR3 contains 15 residues. The CDR3 DNA reads as TGTGCCAGCAGGACAACAGGAATCCGTAACTATGGCTACACCTTC. The encoded protein is CASRTTGIRNYGYTF.

The DNA for the CDR3 is TGTGCCAGCGGTACAGGGGGCTTCGGCGGGGAGCTGTTTTTT. Protein: CASGTGGFGGELFF. V usage is TRBV4-2 and J usage is TRBJ2-2; TRBD1 matches at 9 bases. The CDR3 totals 14 residues. Germline assignment: CDR1 LGHNA and CDR2 YNFKEQ. V gave up 8 bases and J gave up 7 bases; unmatched junction bases: 8.

The rearrangement uses TRBV5-1 and TRBJ2-5; 9 bases agree with TRBD1. V shed 5 bases and J 0 bases; nucleotides not matched to a gene: 8. The V gene's germline CDR1 is SGHRS and CDR2 YFSETQ. The CDR3 is made up of 16 amino acids. The CDR3 DNA reads TGCGCCAGCAGACAGACAGGGGGACGCTACCAAGAGACCCAGTACTTC. This encodes CASRQTGGRYQETQYF.

This chain joins TRBV5-1 and TRBJ1-1; 8 bases are a match to TRBD1. The ends lost 4 bases at V and 5 bases at J; junction bases unmatched: 10. Germline V gene sequence: CDR1 SGHRS, CDR2 YFSETQ. This CDR3 is built from 15 residues. The CDR3 DNA sequence: TGCGCCAGCAGCGAAAGGACAGGGACAGTGACTGAAGCTTTCTTT. It is translated as CASSERTGTVTEAFF.

The rearrangement links TRBV3-1 (or the pseudogene TRBV3-2) to TRBJ2-2; 9 nucleotides agree with TRBD2. Germline V gene sequence: CDR1 LGHDT, CDR2 YNNKEL (reference sequence). V lost 4 bases, J lost 5 bases, and 11 bases stayed unmatched. The CDR3 is 17 residues long. The CDR3 DNA reads TGTGCCAGCAGCCGTGGTAGCGGGAGAGGGTTGACCGGGGAGCTGTTTTTT. It yields the protein CASSRGSGRGLTGELFF.

This clone was detected only once. The chain is built from TRBV5-1 and TRBJ1-6, with D possibly being TRBD1 (6 bases). The CDR3 loop spans 15 amino acids. Germline CDR1 and CDR2: SGHRS and YFSETQ. The V gene lost 4 bases and the J gene lost 3 bases, with 11 bases spanning the gap. CDR3 sequence reads: CASSNGQNYNSPLHF. Written as DNA, the CDR3 is TGCGCCAGCAGCAACGGACAGAACTATAATTCACCCCTCCACTTT.

This sequence joins TRBV2 and TRBJ1-1, with 7 bases aligning to TRBD1. The CDR3 totals 13 residues. The germline gives CDR1 SNHLY, CDR2 FYNNEI. The J segment lost 0 bases and the V segment lost 10 bases, leaving 5 bases of the junction unmatched. The CDR3, as DNA: TGTGCCACCCTACAGGGGTTGAACACTGAAGCTTTCTTT. Its protein is CATLQGLNTEAFF.

This clone was observed a single time. V gene TRBV2 combines with J gene TRBJ1-5; a possible D gene is TRBD1 (6 bases). There are 15 residues in the CDR3. V shed 10 bases and J shed 2 bases, with 18 bases lying between them. Per germline, CDR1 SNHLY and CDR2 FYNNEI. CDR3 nucleotides: TGTGCCACAGGACCAGGGGCGCGCGGCAATCAGCCCCAGCATTTT. Translation gives CATGPGARGNQPQHF. Full variable domain (rest looked up from reference TRBV2 and TRBJ1-5): EPEVTQTPSHQVTQMGQEVILRCVPISNHLYFYWYRQILGQKVEFLVSFYNNEISEKSEIFDDQFSVERPDGSNFTLKIRSTKLEDSAMYFCATGPGARGNQPQHFGDGTRLSIL.

This sequence joins TRBV15 and TRBJ1-4, with 7 bases fitting TRBD1. The ends lost 4 bases at V and 8 bases at J; junction bases unmatched: 7. Looked up from germline, CDR1 is LNHNV and CDR2 is YYDKDF (reference sequence). This CDR3 is 14 amino acids long. Written as DNA, the CDR3 is TGTGCCACCAGCACCGGGACAGCCGTCGAAAAACTGTTTTTT. Amino acids: CATSTGTAVEKLFF. Supplemented by reference TRBV15 and TRBJ1-4, the full variable domain reads DAMVIQNPRYQVTQFGKPVTLSCSQTLNHNVMYWYQQKSSQAPKLLFHYYDKDFNNEADTPDNFQSRRPNTSFCFLDIRSPGLGDTAMYLCATSTGTAVEKLFFGSGTQLSVL.

J is TRBJ1-5 and V is TRBV30, with 12 bases fitting TRBD1. The CDR3 is 16 residues long. V lost 2 bases to trimming and J lost 6 bases; unmatched junction nucleotides: 8. Germline V gene lookup returns CDR1 GTSNPN and CDR2 SVGIG (reference sequence). This chain's CDR3 is CAWSSPGTGGSQPQHF. The CDR3 region has the DNA TGTGCCTGGAGTTCTCCCGGGACAGGGGGCAGTCAGCCCCAGCATTTT. Full variable domain (remainder filled in from reference TRBV30 and TRBJ1-5): SQTIHQWPATLVQPVGSPLSLECTVEGTSNPNLYWYRQAAGRGLQLLFYSVGIGQISSEVPQNLSASRPQDRQFILSSKKLLLSDSGFYLCAWSSPGTGGSQPQHFGDGTRLSIL.

The chain uses TRBV5-8 and TRBJ1-6, with D maybe TRBD1 (6 bases). Germline V gives CDR1 SGHTS, CDR2 YDEGEE. The CDR3 is made up of 17 amino acids. The germline V and J ends were trimmed by 2 bases and 10 bases, with 22 bases remaining between them. CDR3 in amino acids: CASSFLPSGHIGSPLHF. CDR3 DNA sequence: TGTGCCAGCAGCTTCCTTCCGTCGGGACATATCGGGTCACCCCTCCACTTT.